This T cell receptor beta chain was identified during a study of regulatory T cells in long-lasting Graves disease. Documented time point: persistent/refractory GD, antithyroid drugs over 5 years with positive TRAb. RNA isolated from PBMCs was used to make the TCR library. This CDR3 has 13 residues. Trimming cost V 2 bases and J 3 bases, with 5 bases left between them. CDR1 is LGHDT and CDR2 is YNNKEL in the germline V gene (reference sequence). This clonotype was seen at least ten times. Its antigen is as yet unknown. Combining iRepertoire HTBI primers with Arm-PCR of CDR3 regions, the authors built TCR beta libraries. A single record per CDR3 protein comes from TCRdb applying MiXCR to the multiplex PCR reads. The sample shows 350,000 to 450,000 distinct CDR3 sequences, around 23% of them seen only once. Overall study findings and caveats: Persistent disease exhibited a predilection for TRBV28, TRBJ1-2 and TRBJ2-5.

The sample in question was peripheral blood mononuclear cells (PBMCs), obtained when the disease was refractory, from a patient treated with antithyroid drugs. This TCR was sampled from a female donor with Graves disease. The chain links TRBV3-1 to TRBJ1-5; D remains ambiguous. This CDR3 reads CASSQSFNQPQHF. The CDR3 coding sequence is TGTGCCAGCAGCCAATCATTCAATCAGCCCCAGCATTTT.